These T cell receptor beta chains were read from a single sample in a study of identical twins. TCRdb recomputed calls from the 5' RACE reads with MiXCR, one row per CDR3 protein. The repertoire holds some 250,000 distinct CDR3 sequences, with 6.5% as singletons. This same sample was also part of a study on T cells expressing NK-cell markers.

The sequenced material came from CD8+ T cells sorted from blood. These receptors came from a woman aged 18-29 years in good health. CDR3s include the opening cysteine and the closing phenylalanine or tryptophan. Fields, in order: clone size, J gene, D gene, V gene, CDR3 DNA, CDR3 protein. D genes are given only for firm matches. Expanded clones are given a class, and other clones once, few, many or no size at all.

- TRBJ2-1 TRBD2 TRBV4-3 TGCGCCAGCAGCCAAAGTACCGGGACTAGCGAGGTGAATGAGCAGTTCTTC CASSQSTGTSEVNEQFF
- TRBJ2-1 TRBD2 TRBV9 TGTGCCAGCAGCGGTACTAGCGGGAGGGTCAATGAGCAGTTCTTC CASSGTSGRVNEQFF
many TRBJ2-5 TRBD2 TRBV4-3 TGCGCCAGCAGCCAAGTATTGCGGGAGGGTGAGACCCAGTACTTC CASSQVLREGETQYF
- TRBJ2-2 TRBD2 TRBV9 TGTGCCAGCAGCGTAGCTACAATCGGACCTAGCGGGGACATCGGGGAGCTGTTTTTT CASSVATIGPSGDIGELFF
few TRBJ1-2 - TRBV7-9 TGTGCCAGCGGCCCGCACCCCGGGGATGGCTACACCTTC CASGPHPGDGYTF
few TRBJ2-1 - TRBV6-2/TRBV6-3 TGTGCCAGCAGTCGTTCGGGGTCGGGGAATGAGCAGTTCTTC CASSRSGSGNEQFF
- TRBJ2-1 TRBD2 TRBV6-2/TRBV6-3 TGTGCCAGCAGTTCCCTCGGTAGCGGGAGTGCGAGTGAGCAGTTCTTC CASSSLGSGSASEQFF
few TRBJ1-4 TRBD1 TRBV11-1 TGTGCCAGCAGCTTAGCATTGGCTCCGGACAGGGGCCCAACTAATGAAAAACTGTTTTTT CASSLALAPDRGPTNEKLFF
many TRBJ2-7 - TRBV7-9 TGTGCCAGCAGCTCAGAGCGGAATTATTTAGACGAGCAGTACTTC CASSSERNYLDEQYF
- TRBJ1-1 - TRBV10-3 TGTGCCATCAGTGAGTCTATGTATCCCCGAAGGAACACTGAAGCTTTCTTT CAISESMYPRRNTEAFF
- TRBJ2-1 - TRBV27 TGTGCCAGCAGTTTATCGACGGGCAACAATGAGCAGTTCTTC CASSLSTGNNEQFF
- TRBJ2-1 - TRBV2 TGTGCCAGCAGGCCCCGGGACTTTCCCACCGATGAGCAGTTCTTC CASRPRDFPTDEQFF
few TRBJ1-1 - TRBV3-1 TGTGCCAGCAGCCGCCTGTCGTACACTGAAGCTTTCTTT CASSRLSYTEAFF
- TRBJ2-1 - TRBV11-2 TGTGCCAGCAGCATACCTCTGTCCTACAATGAGCAGTTCTTC CASSIPLSYNEQFF
- TRBJ2-1 - TRBV10-2 TGCGCCAGCATTTCTAGCTCCTACAATGAGCAGTTCTTC CASISSSYNEQFF
many TRBJ2-7 - TRBV14 TGTGCCAGCAGCCATGACAGAAACACCGGGACATGGAGATCCTACGAGCAGTACTTC CASSHDRNTGTWRSYEQYF
few TRBJ2-3 - TRBV18 TGTGCCAGCTCACCAGGCAAATCTAGCACAGATACGCAGTATTTT CASSPGKSSTDTQYF
many TRBJ1-5 - TRBV18 TGTGCCAGCTCACCGGGGCGGGAAAATCAGCCCCAGCATTTT CASSPGRENQPQHF
many TRBJ2-1 - TRBV19 TGTGCCAGTAATCAGGGTCGGTCTACCTACAATGAGCAGTTCTTC CASNQGRSTYNEQFF
- TRBJ2-7 TRBD1 TRBV3-1 TGTGCCAGCAGCCAACTGAGACAGGGCCGCTACGAGCAGTACTTC CASSQLRQGRYEQYF
- TRBJ1-1 - TRBV4-3 TGCGCCAGCAGCCCTGGGACGGCATTTGAAGCTTTCTTT CASSPGTAFEAFF
- TRBJ2-6 - TRBV6-2/TRBV6-3 TGTGCCAGCAGTTATGGGAGCTCTGGGGCCAACGTCCTGACTTTC CASSYGSSGANVLTF
- TRBJ2-1 TRBD1 TRBV4-3 TGCGCCAGCAGCCGCACCGACAGGGAAGCTGAGCAGTTCTTC CASSRTDREAEQFF
- TRBJ2-1 - TRBV9 TGTGCCAGCAGCGTAACCCGGGGGAGCTCCTACAATGAGCAGTTCTTC CASSVTRGSSYNEQFF
few TRBJ2-7 TRBD2 TRBV7-6 TGTGCCAGCAGCCCCCGATTGGGGACTAGCTACGAGCAGTACTTC CASSPRLGTSYEQYF